A single sample gave rise to the 12 T cell receptor beta chains below, sequenced in a study of T cells expressing NK-cell markers. TCRdb re-analyzed the 5' RACE reads; it lists each CDR3 protein once, without DNA. The repertoire table contains about 370,000 distinct CDR3 sequences. Sequenced input: blood T cells: a sorted CD56 or NKG2C T cell subset, CD4+ or CD8+ T cells, or bulk PBMC T cells (not recorded which). The receptor source for this set is a woman in her forties or fifties in good health.

The chain combines TRBV5-1 with TRBJ1-2; TCRdb outputs TRBD1, but without DNA this stays unchecked. The CDR3 contains 14 residues. CDR1 is SGHRS, CDR2 YFSETQ, per germline. CDR3 sequence: CASSEGTVKYGYTF.

J is TRBJ2-7 and V is TRBV12-3 or TRBV12-4; TCRdb's D call of TRBD1 is untestable without DNA. The CDR3 sequence is 13 residues long. Here the CDR3 reads CASGGQVPYEQYF.

CDR3: CASSLSRGGQGQFF. The chain carries TRBV27 and TRBJ2-1; lacking DNA, the TRBD1 call made by TCRdb goes unchecked. Germline loops: CDR1 MNHEY, CDR2 SMNVEV (reference sequence). CDR3 length: 14 amino acids.

The rearrangement links TRBV6-6 to TRBJ2-6; with no DNA, the TCRdb D assignment of TRBD1 cannot be verified. The germline CDR1 and CDR2 sequences are MNHNY and SVGAGI (reference sequence). The CDR3 consists of 14 residues. CDR3 sequence: CASIGTGAKNVLTF.

This chain uses TRBV5-1 with TRBJ2-3; TCRdb returns TRBD2, unconfirmable since there is no DNA. Germline V gene lookup returns CDR1 SGHRS and CDR2 YFSETQ. The CDR3 contains 20 residues. The CDR3 protein is CASSPPGLAGRGASTDTQYF.

V is TRBV20-1 and J is TRBJ2-1; TCRdb reports TRBD2, a call that lacks DNA to check it against. The CDR3 loop spans 15 amino acids. Germline V lookup: CDR1 DFQATT, CDR2 SNEGSKA (reference sequence). The CDR3 region is CSARDLTSGNNEQFF.

This sequence joins TRBV3-1 and TRBJ2-1; the TCRdb call, TRBD2, lacks DNA for checking. The V gene's germline CDR1 is LGHDT and CDR2 YNNKEL (reference sequence). This CDR3 contains 14 residues. The CDR3 here is CASSPAGLAGEQFF.

The V call is TRBV4-1, the J call TRBJ2-7; the TRBD2 assignment by TCRdb is unverifiable without DNA. This CDR3 is built from 15 residues. In germline, CDR1 is MGHRA, CDR2 YSYEKL. The CDR3: CASSPSPADLYEQYF.

The chain links TRBV29-1 to TRBJ2-5; TCRdb reports TRBD1, a call that lacks DNA to check it against. This CDR3 contains 15 residues. Per the germline V gene, CDR1 is SQVTM and CDR2 is ANQGSEA. The CDR3 reads CSVAKAGTPQETQYF.

The chain is built from TRBV7-8 and TRBJ2-1. This CDR3 is 14 amino acids long. Germline V gives CDR1 SGHVS, CDR2 FQNEAQ. The CDR3: CASSLGESYNEQFF.

CDR3 in amino acids: CASSAAGGASGELFF. The J gene is TRBJ2-2, the V gene TRBV9; without DNA, the TCRdb call of TRBD1 cannot be checked. Germline CDR1 SGDLS, CDR2 YYNGEE. The CDR3 runs 15 residues.

The chain employs TRBV6-2 or TRBV6-3 and TRBJ2-5; the D call from TCRdb, TRBD1, cannot be confirmed without DNA. Germline CDR1 MNHEY, CDR2 SVGEGT. This CDR3 contains 16 residues. The CDR3 protein is CASSYRQGASLETQYF.